The 5 T cell receptor beta chains reported below all come from one sample, sequenced in a study of Ad26.COV2.S vaccination and SARS-CoV-2 variants (TCRdb year 2021). The treatment or condition label on this specimen signifies: 15 to 20 received Ad26.COV2.S at low or high dose, single or two shots; a few received placebo; per-sample allocation not given. Repertoires of vaccine and placebo recipients were sequenced from samples collected on day 63 after the first injection. The library was made by the immunoSEQ multiplex PCR assay. Drawn from immuneACCESS, this table holds only the in-frame rearrangements with V and J called that TCRdb kept. Clones are partly lost; checked studies trace under half to an unresolved V gene and leave the rest unexplained. This sample lists about 680,000 clones; roughly nine tenths were detected once. Roughly 1.5% of the sample goes to the ten largest clones. The sample here was peripheral blood, taken in a trial of Ad26.COV2.S vaccine versus placebo. The receptors were gathered from a person aged 18-65 years who received the Ad26.COV2.S COVID-19 vaccine or a placebo.

The rearrangement uses TRBV18 and TRBJ2-3, with D hard to call. CDR3 length: 14 residues. Germline V gene sequence: CDR1 KGHSH, CDR2 LQKENI. Between the trimmed V and J ends, which lost 0 bases and 4 bases, there was a span of 8 bases. Written as DNA, the CDR3 is TGTGCCAGCTCACCACCTGCCCGGCCAGATACGCAGTATTTT. Translation gives CASSPPARPDTQYF.

A word on this clone: At one end, the junction sequence differs from germline, possibly due to a read error. The V and J genes are TRBV10-2 and TRBJ1-1, with D perhaps TRBD1 (5 bases). CDR3 length equals 13 residues. The germline V gene has CDR1 WSHSY and CDR2 SAAADI. The CDR3 bases are TGCGCCAGCAGTGAGCCTCGGTCGGGGGGGGTCCGATTT. It yields the protein CASSEPRSGGVRF.

This clone was detected once. The V gene is TRBV18, the J gene TRBJ1-5; D uncertain. V was cut by 3 bases and J by 7 bases, with 13 bases left in between. Looked up from germline, CDR1 is KGHSH and CDR2 is LQKENI. This CDR3 has 14 residues. As DNA, the CDR3 is TGTGCCAGCTCACCGGAGTTGTTCGAGCAGCCCCAGCATTTT. Translation gives CASSPELFEQPQHF.

The V call is TRBV24-1, the J call TRBJ2-5; weak D call: TRBD2 (5 bases). V was cut by 7 bases and J by 5 bases, with 13 bases left in between. The CDR3 length is 13 residues. Germline CDR1 is KGHDR and CDR2 is SFDVKD. This chain's CDR3 is CATRQSGGETQYF. As DNA, the CDR3 is TGTGCCACCAGACAATCTGGCGGGGAGACCCAGTACTTC.

This chain connects TRBV3-1 (or the pseudogene TRBV3-2) to TRBJ1-1; 9 nucleotides match TRBD1. Germline V gene sequence: CDR1 LGHDT, CDR2 YNNKEL (reference sequence). The CDR3 is 18 residues long. The J segment lost 0 bases and the V segment lost 1 base, leaving 9 bases of the junction unmatched. The CDR3 sequence is CASSQVPGQGRMNTEAFF. CDR3 sequence (DNA): TGTGCCAGCAGCCAAGTCCCCGGACAGGGGAGGATGAACACTGAAGCTTTCTTT.